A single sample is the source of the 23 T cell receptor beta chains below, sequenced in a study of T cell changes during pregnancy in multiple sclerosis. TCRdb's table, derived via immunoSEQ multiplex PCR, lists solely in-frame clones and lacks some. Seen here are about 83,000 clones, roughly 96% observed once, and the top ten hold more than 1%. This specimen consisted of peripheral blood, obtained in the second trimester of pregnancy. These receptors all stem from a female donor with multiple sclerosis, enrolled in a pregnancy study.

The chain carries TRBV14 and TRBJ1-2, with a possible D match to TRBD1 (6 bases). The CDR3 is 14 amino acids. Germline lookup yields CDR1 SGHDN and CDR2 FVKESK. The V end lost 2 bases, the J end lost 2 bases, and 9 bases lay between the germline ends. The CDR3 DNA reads TGTGCCAGCAGCCAATTGGGACAAAACTATGGCTACACCTTC. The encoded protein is CASSQLGQNYGYTF. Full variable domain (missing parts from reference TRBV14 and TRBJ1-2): EAGVTQFPSHSVIEKGQTVTLRCDPISGHDNLYWYRRVMGKEIKFLLHFVKESKQDESGMPNNRFLAERTGGTYSTLKVQPAELEDSGVYFCASSQLGQNYGYTFGSGTRLTVV.

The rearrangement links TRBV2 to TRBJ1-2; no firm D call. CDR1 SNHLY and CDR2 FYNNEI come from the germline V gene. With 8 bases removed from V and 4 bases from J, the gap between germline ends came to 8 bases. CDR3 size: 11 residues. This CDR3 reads CASREPYGYTF. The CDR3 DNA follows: TGTGCCAGCCGGGAACCCTATGGCTACACCTTC.

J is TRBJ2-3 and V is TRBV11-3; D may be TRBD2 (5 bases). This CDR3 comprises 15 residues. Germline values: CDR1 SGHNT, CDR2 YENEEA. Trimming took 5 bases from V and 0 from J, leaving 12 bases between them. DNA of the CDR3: TGTGCCAGCAGCCACCCCGGACTTAGCACAGATACGCAGTATTTT. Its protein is CASSHPGLSTDTQYF.

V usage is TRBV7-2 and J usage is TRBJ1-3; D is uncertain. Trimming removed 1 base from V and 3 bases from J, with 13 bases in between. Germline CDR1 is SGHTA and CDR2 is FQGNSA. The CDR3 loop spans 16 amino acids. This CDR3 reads CASSLEAPSGGNTIYF. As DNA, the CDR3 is TGTGCCAGCAGCTTAGAAGCTCCTTCTGGTGGAAACACCATATATTTT.

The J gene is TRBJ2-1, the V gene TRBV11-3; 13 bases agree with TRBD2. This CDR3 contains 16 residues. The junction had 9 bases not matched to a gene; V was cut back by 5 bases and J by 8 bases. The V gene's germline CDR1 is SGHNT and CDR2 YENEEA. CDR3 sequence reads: CASSPGTSGTADEQFF. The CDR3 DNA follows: TGTGCCAGCAGCCCAGGGACTAGCGGGACGGCAGATGAGCAGTTCTTC.

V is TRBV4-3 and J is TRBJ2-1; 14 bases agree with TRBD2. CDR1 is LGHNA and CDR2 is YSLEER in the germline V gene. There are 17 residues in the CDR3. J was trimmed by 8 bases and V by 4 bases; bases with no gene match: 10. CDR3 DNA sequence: TGCGCCAGCAGCCCAGGGACTAGCGGGAGCCATCTCCATGAGCAGTTCTTC. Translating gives CASSPGTSGSHLHEQFF.

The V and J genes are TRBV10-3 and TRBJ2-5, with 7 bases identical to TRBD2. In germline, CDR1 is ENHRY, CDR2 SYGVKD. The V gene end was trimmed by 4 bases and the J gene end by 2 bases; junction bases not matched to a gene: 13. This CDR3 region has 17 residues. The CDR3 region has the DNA TGTGCCATCAGTGTCCGAAGGCTAGCGGTAGATCAAGAGACCCAGTACTTC. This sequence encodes CAISVRRLAVDQETQYF.

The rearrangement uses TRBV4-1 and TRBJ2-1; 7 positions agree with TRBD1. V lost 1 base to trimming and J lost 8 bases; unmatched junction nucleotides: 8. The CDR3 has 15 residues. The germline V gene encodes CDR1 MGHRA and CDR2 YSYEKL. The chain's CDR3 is CASSQVGGKGDEQFF. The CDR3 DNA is TGCGCCAGCAGCCAAGTAGGGGGCAAGGGGGATGAGCAGTTCTTC.

DNA for the CDR3: TGTGCCAGCAGCGCAGACAGATCAATGAACACTGAAGCTTTCTTT. The encoded protein is CASSADRSMNTEAFF. This chain links TRBV6-1 with TRBJ1-1; possibly TRBD1 for D (5 bases). Germline V gene sequence: CDR1 MNHNS, CDR2 SASEGT. CDR3 length equals 15 residues. V was shortened by 6 bases and J by 0 bases, with 14 bases between the two germline ends.

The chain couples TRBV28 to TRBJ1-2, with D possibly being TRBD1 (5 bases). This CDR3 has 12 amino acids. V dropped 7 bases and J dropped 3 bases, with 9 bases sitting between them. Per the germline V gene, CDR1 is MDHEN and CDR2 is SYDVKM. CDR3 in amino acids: CASKQGHYGYTF. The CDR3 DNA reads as TGTGCCAGCAAGCAGGGCCACTATGGCTACACCTTC.

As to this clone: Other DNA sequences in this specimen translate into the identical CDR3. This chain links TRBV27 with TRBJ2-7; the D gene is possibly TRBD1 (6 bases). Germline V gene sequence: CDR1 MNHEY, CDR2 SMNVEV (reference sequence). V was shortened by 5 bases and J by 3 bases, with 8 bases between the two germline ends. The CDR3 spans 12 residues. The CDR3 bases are TGTGCCAGCAGTCTACAGGGCTACGAGCAGTACTTC. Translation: CASSLQGYEQYF.

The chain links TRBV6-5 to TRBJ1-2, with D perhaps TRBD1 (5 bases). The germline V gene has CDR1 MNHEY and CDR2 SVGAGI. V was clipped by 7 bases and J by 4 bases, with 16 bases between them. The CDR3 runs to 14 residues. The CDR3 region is CASTIGAGSYGYTF. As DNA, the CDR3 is TGTGCCAGCACCATTGGGGCCGGCTCCTATGGCTACACCTTC.

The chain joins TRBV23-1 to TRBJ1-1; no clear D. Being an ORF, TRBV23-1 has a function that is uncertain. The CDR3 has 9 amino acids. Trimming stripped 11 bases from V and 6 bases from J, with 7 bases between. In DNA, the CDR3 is TGCGCCTCCTCCTCTGAAGCTTTCTTT. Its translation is CASSSEAFF.

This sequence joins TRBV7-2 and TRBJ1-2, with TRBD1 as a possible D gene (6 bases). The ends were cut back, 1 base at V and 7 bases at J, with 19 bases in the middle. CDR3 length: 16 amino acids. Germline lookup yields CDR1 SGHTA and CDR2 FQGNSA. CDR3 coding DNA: TGTGCCAGCAGCTTAGAGGCCAGGGGACCCCGAGGTGGCTACACCTTC. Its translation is CASSLEARGPRGGYTF.

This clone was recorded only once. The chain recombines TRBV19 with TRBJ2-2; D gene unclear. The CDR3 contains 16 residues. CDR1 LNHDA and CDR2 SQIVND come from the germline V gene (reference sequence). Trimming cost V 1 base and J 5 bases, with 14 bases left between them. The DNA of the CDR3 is TGTGCCAGTAGTATAGCCCCCCGAGGCGCGACCGGGGAGCTGTTTTTT. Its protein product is CASSIAPRGATGELFF.

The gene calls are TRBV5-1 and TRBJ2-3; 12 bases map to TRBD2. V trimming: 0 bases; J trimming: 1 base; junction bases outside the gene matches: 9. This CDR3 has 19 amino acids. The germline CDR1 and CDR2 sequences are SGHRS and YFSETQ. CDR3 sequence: CASSLAAGLAGSGTDTQYF. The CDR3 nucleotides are TGCGCCAGCAGCTTGGCGGCCGGACTAGCGGGGTCGGGCACAGATACGCAGTATTTT. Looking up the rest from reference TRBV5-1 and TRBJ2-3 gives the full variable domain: KAGVTQTPRYLIKTRGQQVTLSCSPISGHRSVSWYQQTPGQGLQFLFEYFSETQRNKGNFPGRFSGRQFSNSRSEMNVSTLELGDSALYLCASSLAAGLAGSGTDTQYFGPGTRLTVL.

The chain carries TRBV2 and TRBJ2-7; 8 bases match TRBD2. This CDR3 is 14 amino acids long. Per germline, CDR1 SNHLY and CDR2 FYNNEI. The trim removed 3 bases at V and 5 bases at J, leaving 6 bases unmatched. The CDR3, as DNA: TGTGCCAGCAGTGAGCGACTAGCGCTCCACGAGCAGTACTTC. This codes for CASSERLALHEQYF.

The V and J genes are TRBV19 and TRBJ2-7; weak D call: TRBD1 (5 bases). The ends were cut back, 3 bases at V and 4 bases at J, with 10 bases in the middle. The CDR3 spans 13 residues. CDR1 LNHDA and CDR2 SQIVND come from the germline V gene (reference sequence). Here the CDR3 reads CASSIQGDYEQYF. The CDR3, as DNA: TGTGCCAGTAGTATTCAGGGCGATTACGAGCAGTACTTC.

CDR3 region: CASSLQVSGNTIYF. As DNA, the CDR3 is TGCGCCAGCAGCTTACAGGTCTCTGGAAACACCATATATTTT. The chain joins TRBV5-1 to TRBJ1-3; D might be TRBD1 (5 bases). The CDR3 contains 14 residues. V was cut by 2 bases and J by 0 bases, with 6 bases left in between. Germline loops: CDR1 SGHRS, CDR2 YFSETQ.

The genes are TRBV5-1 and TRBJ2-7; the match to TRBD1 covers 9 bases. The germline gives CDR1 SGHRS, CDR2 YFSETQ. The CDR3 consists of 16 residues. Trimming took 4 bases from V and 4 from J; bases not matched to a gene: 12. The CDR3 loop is CASSTSSGTGSYEQYF. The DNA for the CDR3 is TGCGCCAGCAGCACGTCCTCCGGGACAGGGTCGTACGAGCAGTACTTC.

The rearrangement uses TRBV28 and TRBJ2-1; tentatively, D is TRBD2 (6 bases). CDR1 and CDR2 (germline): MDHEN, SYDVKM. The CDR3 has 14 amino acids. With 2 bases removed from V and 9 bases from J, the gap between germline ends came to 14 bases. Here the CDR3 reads CASSLGPGVGEQFF. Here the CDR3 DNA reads TGTGCCAGCAGTTTAGGTCCGGGAGTCGGTGAGCAGTTCTTC. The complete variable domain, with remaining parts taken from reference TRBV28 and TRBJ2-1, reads DVKVTQSSRYLVKRTGEKVFLECVQDMDHENMFWYRQDPGLGLRLIYFSYDVKMKEKGDIPEGYSVSREKKERFSLILESASTNQTSMYLCASSLGPGVGEQFFGPGTRLTVL.

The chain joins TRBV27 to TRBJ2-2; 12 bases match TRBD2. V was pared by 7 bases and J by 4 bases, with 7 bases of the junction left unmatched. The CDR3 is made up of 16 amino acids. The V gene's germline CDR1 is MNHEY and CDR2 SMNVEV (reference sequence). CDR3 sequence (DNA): TGTGCCAGCAAGGGTGTGACTAGCGGGAGCACCGGGGAGCTGTTTTTT. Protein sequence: CASKGVTSGSTGELFF.

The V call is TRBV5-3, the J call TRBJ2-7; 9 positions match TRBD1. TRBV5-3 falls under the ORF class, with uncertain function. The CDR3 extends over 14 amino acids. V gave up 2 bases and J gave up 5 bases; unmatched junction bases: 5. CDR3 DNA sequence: TGTGCCAGAAGCTTACACACAGGGGGCCACGAGCAGTACTTC. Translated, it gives CARSLHTGGHEQYF.